The T cell receptor (beta chain) described here comes from a study of blood T cells in healthy people across ages. Study-wide results and limits: As naive T cell percentage varied, TCR beta diversity correlated strongly with it.

This clonotype was detected a few times. Its target is not known. Germline V lookup: CDR1 SGHKS, CDR2 YYEKEE (reference sequence). This CDR3 is 17 amino acids long. V gave up 4 bases and J gave up 2 bases; unmatched junction bases: 14. A J-beta primer mix and a sample-barcoded 5' primer were used in a second PCR of roughly 7 to 12 cycles. TCRdb redid the calling of the 5' RACE reads with MiXCR, one entry per CDR3 protein. The sample has over a million distinct CDR3 sequences; about 23% are singletons. These data also featured in a second study, about T cells of mothers and their children.

This clonotype was obtained from a girl aged 2 to 10 in good health. The chain is built from TRBV5-5 and TRBJ2-5, with 7 positions matching TRBD2. The material sequenced was blood. For the CDR3, the DNA is TGTGCCAGCAGCCTTGAGACTTTACTAGCGCTACAAGAGACCCAGTACTTC. Residues: CASSLETLLALQETQYF.